Sequencing of this TCR beta chain was carried out in a study of T cells in Graves' hyperthyroidism and ophthalmopathy (dated by TCRdb to between 2019 and 2020). Looking at the study overall: Peripheral blood samples were taken at initial diagnosis, before any treatment was given. TCR V-J signatures able to tell the groups apart were searched for in a discovery cohort of 90 to 100 patients, of whom approximately 40 had Graves' ophthalmopathy and around 56 had stable Graves' hyperthyroidism. Whether ophthalmopathy could be predicted prospectively was tested in an independent validation cohort made up of 18 to 20 hyperthyroidism patients plus 17 patients who later progressed to ophthalmopathy. For training and testing, the roughly 93 patients in the discovery cohort were randomly divided in a 7:3 ratio. In about 6 Graves' hyperthyroidism patients, the study also compared T-cell repertoires from thyroid tissue with T-cell repertoires from blood. Following sampling, methimazole starting at 30 mg daily was given to hyperthyroidism patients, and high-dose intravenous methylprednisolone was given to ophthalmopathy patients. According to the paper, TCR Vbeta CDR3 sequencing was carried out on more than 120 peripheral blood samples, which came from fewer than 50 ophthalmopathy, approximately 78 hyperthyroidism and around 17 progressor patients. What the study reported, not specific to this receptor: No statistical method was used to fix the sample size in advance, and group allocation was not hidden from the investigators. Ophthalmopathy was separated from stable hyperthyroidism by a 13 V-J signature model, with around 88% sensitivity and 81% to 82% specificity obtained in cross-validation and 80%/75% obtained in testing. During validation, the model predicted progression to ophthalmopathy a median of roughly 7.1 months ahead of onset, with around 70% sensitivity and less than 85% specificity. Most expanded thyroid clonotypes (frequency above 0.001) were also detected in blood, suggesting blood repertoires may reflect thyroid immune responses.

This clonotype came up many times. The target of this receptor is not known. No base quality values were provided; no much bigger clone lies one nucleotide off. Hyperthyroidism patients were newly diagnosed, had a disease duration of under 2 months, and were aged 18 to 65 years. Exclusion was applied to patients with uncontrolled infections, other autoimmune diseases, pregnancy or lactation. Clinical symptoms, serum thyroxine and TRAb, thyroid ultrasound, and orbital computed tomography formed the basis for the diagnoses. Blood from progressor patients was drawn when they were first diagnosed with hyperthyroidism, before any ophthalmopathy symptoms appeared. PBMCs were separated from roughly 9.3 ml of fresh peripheral blood using Ficoll-Paque density gradient centrifugation. Progressor patients were defined as those initially diagnosed with Graves' hyperthyroidism in whom ophthalmopathy developed during follow-up. Trizol reagent was used to extract total RNA, and RNA quality was then checked on an Agilent 2100 Bioanalyzer.

Amplification of TCR beta CDR3 regions was carried out from RNA transcripts. A first-round RT-PCR of the TCR CDR3 used the HTBI primer set with the Qiagen OneStep RT-PCR kit. Libraries were constructed in a second round of multiplex PCR, after which size selection and purification were performed. Sequencing of the libraries was done on an Illumina HiSeq2000 using paired-end 100 bp reads. Regarding the original processing steps: SOAPnuke was used to process the raw data, throwing out any read that contained adapters or uncalled bases, had a mean Phred below 15, or lacked an exact constant-primer or identifier match. High-quality paired reads were merged using COPE v1.2.5, and each unique nucleotide sequence was defined as a clonotype. MiTCR v1.1 was used to align clonotypes to the IMGT TRBV, TRBD and TRBJ reference segments. The analysis was restricted to V-J combinations with a frequency above 0.0001, which together covered just over 98% of the repertoires. A TCS score was defined as the ratio between F50 (clonal expansion) and ExV (chaos), using BLOSUM62-based TCRdist between CDR3 peptides within each V-J. Welch's t-statistics and random forest reduced around 510 V-J features to fewer than 15, which were used in a naive Bayes classifier (R e1071). TCRdb reran the public reads through fastp at Q25 and MiXCR, keeping productive beta chains. Identical CDR3 proteins give one entry, which carries the most common genes and DNA. TCRdb, not the original authors, processed these V and J calls. Across this sample there are 250,000 or so distinct CDR3 sequences, with approximately 16% seen only once. The ten largest clones add up to around 30% of the sample.

Measured from the cysteine to the phenylalanine, the CDR3 is 15 residues long. The DNA shown is the 45-base CDR3, in frame from base 1. CDR1 and CDR2 are drawn from the germline V gene: MDHEN, SYDVKM. The V end gives up 6 bases and the J end 1 base, leaving 9 bases in the junction not matched to a gene. The chain is encoded by TRBV28 joined to TRBJ2-7; 7 junctional bases match TRBD2. Material for sequencing was blood. The sequence derives from a woman aged 45 to 65 with Graves' hyperthyroidism that later progressed to Graves' ophthalmopathy. CDR3 loop: CASRPGEGGSYEQYF. The sequenced DNA is TGTGCCAGCAGGCCCGGGGAGGGAGGATCCTACGAGCAGTACTTC.